This T cell receptor (beta chain) came from a study of cytomegalovirus exposure and HLA in healthy donors. General study findings and limits: In a later analysis, an Asian-associated ancestry cluster reportedly showed fewer N-insertions than the approximately 670-donor mean.

Both 60 Vbeta primers and 13 Jbeta primers went into the PCR. Sequencing was performed with immunoSEQ multiplex PCR; in TCRdb, only in-frame clones are kept and a portion is missing. The data contain under 200,000 clones, 75% to 80% of them singletons. Among the donors, all were healthy bone marrow donors. In this sample, this clone turned up once. Its antigen is undetermined. CDR3 length: 17 residues. The V segment lost 2 bases and the J segment 0 bases; nucleotides outside the gene matches: 9. Germline values: CDR1 LGHNT, CDR2 FRNRAP. The sequence derives from a woman aged 40-49 years in good health and CMV-seropositive. The sequenced material came from PBMCs. The chain is built from TRBV12-5 and TRBJ1-2; 7 nucleotides line up with TRBD1. The CDR3 DNA sequence: TGTGCTAGTGGTTTGTTCCCCGGGACAGCCTCTAACTATGGCTACACCTTC. Its translation: CASGLFPGTASNYGYTF.